This T cell receptor (beta chain) stems from a study of T cells in Graves' hyperthyroidism and ophthalmopathy. Study outcomes and limitations: Blood samples included most of the expanded thyroid clonotypes exceeding 0.001.

Disease duration under 2 months; hyperthyroidism patients were aged 18 to 65. Any patient presenting with uncontrolled infection, other autoimmune disease, pregnancy or lactation was left out. The source of the PBMCs was 8.5 to 10 ml of fresh peripheral blood. Germline V gives CDR1 SGDLS, CDR2 YYNGEE. The CDR3 is 14 residues long. V was cut by 0 bases and J by 1 base, with 5 bases left in between. From RNA transcripts, TCR beta CDR3 regions were amplified. Researchers ran a first-round RT-PCR on the TCR CDR3 using the HTBI primer set. MiXCR was run by TCRdb on the multiplex PCR reads, yielding one entry per CDR3 protein. Of about 260,000 distinct CDR3 sequences detected, 25% to 30% appear once; the ten largest clones hold about 30%. This clonotype was seen at least ten times. Its antigen is not known.

The V gene is TRBV9, the J gene TRBJ1-3, with D uncertain. Sample: blood. This TCR came from a man aged 40-49 years with Graves' hyperthyroidism that later progressed to Graves' ophthalmopathy. In DNA form, the CDR3 reads TGTGCCAGCAGCGTAGAAGGGTCTGGAAACACCATATATTTT. Protein: CASSVEGSGNTIYF.